Given below is one T cell receptor beta chain in context. Its antigen is not known. TCR beta CDR3 regions were amplified from RNA. HTBI primers were employed in a first-round RT-PCR of the TCR CDR3. TCRdb recomputed calls from the multiplex PCR reads with MiXCR, one row per CDR3 protein. The sample records roughly 380,000 distinct CDR3 sequences, about 13% being singletons. The diagnoses drew upon clinical symptoms, serum thyroxine and TRAb, thyroid ultrasound and orbital computed tomography. The data were taken from a study of T cells in Graves' hyperthyroidism and ophthalmopathy. V shed 3 bases and J shed 4 bases, with 17 bases lying between them. Germline-derived CDR1 and CDR2 are LNHDA and SQIVND (reference sequence). The CDR3 is 16 residues long. Notes on the study in general: Most clonotypes that expanded in the thyroid above 0.001 also showed up in blood.

This clonotype was obtained from a man under 40 with Graves' hyperthyroidism that later progressed to Graves' ophthalmopathy. This chain links TRBV19 with TRBJ2-3; D may correspond to TRBD1 or TRBD2 (5 bases each). The sample taken for sequencing was blood. This CDR3 reads CASSIGAGGLSDTQYF. The CDR3 coding sequence is TGTGCCAGTAGTATCGGGGCTGGCGGGCTCTCAGATACGCAGTATTTT.